The clone carrying this T cell receptor beta chain was seen many times. Its antigen remains unknown. Trimming removed 0 bases from V and 7 bases from J; junction bases left unmatched: 4. Germline V gene data show CDR1 as SQVTM and CDR2 as ANQGSEA. This CDR3 contains 16 residues. Previously reported methods and listed TCR primers produced the bulk TCR libraries. TCRdb analysed the PCR reads with MiXCR anew, one entry per CDR3 protein. The top ten clones hold 1.5% of a sample with 60,000 to 70,000 distinct CDR3 sequences, over 15% of them seen once. The entry originates in a study of molecular identifiers for immune sequencing clone quantification. Study-level points and caveats: The share of molecules held by clones above 20 RNA copies was over 99% in effector cells and under 1% in naive cells.

The sequence was obtained from a human donor in good health. Some libraries in this study had Jurkat cell RNA spiked in. Sequenced material: naive CD8+ T cells from blood, with Jurkat cell RNA spiked in. Subset reported: FACS-sorted CD8+CD4-CCR7+CD45RA+ naive T cells. The chain couples TRBV29-1 to TRBJ2-2, with TRBD2 matching over 14 bases. CDR3 residues: CSVEEGLAGVGGELFF. CDR3 DNA sequence: TGCAGCGTTGAAGAGGGACTAGCGGGAGTTGGCGGGGAGCTGTTTTTT.